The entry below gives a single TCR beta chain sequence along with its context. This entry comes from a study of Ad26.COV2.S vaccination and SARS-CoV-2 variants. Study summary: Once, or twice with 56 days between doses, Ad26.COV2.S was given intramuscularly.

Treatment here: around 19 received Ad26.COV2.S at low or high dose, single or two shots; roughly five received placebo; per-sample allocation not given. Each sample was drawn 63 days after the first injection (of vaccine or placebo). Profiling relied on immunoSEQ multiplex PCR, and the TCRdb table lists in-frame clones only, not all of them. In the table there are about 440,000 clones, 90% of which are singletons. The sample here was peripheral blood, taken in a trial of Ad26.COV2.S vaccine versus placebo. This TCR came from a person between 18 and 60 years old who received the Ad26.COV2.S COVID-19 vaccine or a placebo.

The chain's CDR3 is CASSIPVSNQPQHF. The CDR3 DNA reads TGTGCCAGTAGTATACCTGTAAGCAATCAGCCCCAGCATTTT. The chain couples TRBV19 to TRBJ1-5; D uncertain. CDR1 and CDR2 (germline): LNHDA, SQIVND (reference sequence). Trimming pared 2 bases from V and 1 base from J, leaving 6 bases between. CDR3 length: 14 residues.